These T cell receptor beta chains were read from a single sample in a study of T cells after yellow fever vaccination. TCRdb re-called the 5' RACE reads through MiXCR, storing one row per CDR3 protein. The top ten hold 35% to 40% of the sample, which has under 90,000 distinct CDR3 sequences, over 6.5% seen once. Sample: CD8+ T cells sorted from PBMCs, taken approximately 47 days after the first yellow fever vaccination. Source of these receptors: a man aged 18 to 29 who received the YFV17D yellow fever vaccine. Both conserved end residues are part of each CDR3. D genes are given only for firm matches. Clone sizes are shown as once, few or many counts, or a class when the clone is expanded.

v_call	j_call	d_call	clone_size	cdr3_aa	cdr3_nt
TRBV6-5	TRBJ2-1	NA	many	CASSYRLGEQFF	TGTGCCAGCAGTTACCGTCTAGGTGAGCAGTTCTTC
TRBV2	TRBJ1-1	NA	many	CASSEREDEAFF	TGTGCCAGCAGTGAAAGAGAGGATGAAGCTTTCTTT
TRBV4-1	TRBJ1-2	NA	few	CASSQDPKGFQNYGYTF	TGCGCCAGCAGCCAAGATCCTAAGGGATTTCAGAACTATGGCTACACCTTC
TRBV5-1	TRBJ2-1	NA	many	CASSSWPGANEQFF	TGCGCCAGCAGCTCTTGGCCGGGTGCGAATGAGCAGTTCTTC
TRBV12-3/TRBV12-4	TRBJ1-2	TRBD1	many	CASSYRQGENYGYTF	TGTGCCAGCAGTTATCGACAGGGAGAGAACTATGGCTACACCTTC
TRBV19	TRBJ2-7	TRBD1	many	CASSQGAPSGQYF	TGTGCCAGTAGCCAGGGGGCTCCTTCAGGGCAGTACTTC
TRBV4-3	TRBJ1-4	NA	many	CASSQDTVRRNEKLFF	TGCGCCAGCAGCCAAGATACAGTAAGGAGAAATGAAAAACTGTTTTTT
TRBV6-1	TRBJ2-2	TRBD1	many	CASSPGQGYTGELFF	TGTGCCAGCAGTCCGGGACAGGGGTACACCGGGGAGCTGTTTTTT
TRBV3-1	TRBJ2-1	NA	many	CASSQVTQGGVGQFF	TGTGCCAGCAGCCAAGTAACCCAGGGGGGGGTCGGGCAGTTCTTC
TRBV7-8	TRBJ2-1	TRBD2	many	CASNPRGRGTVNEQFF	TGTGCCAGCAATCCTAGAGGGAGGGGAACTGTGAATGAGCAGTTCTTC
TRBV20-1	TRBJ2-5	NA	many	CSARRGDSQETQYF	TGCAGTGCCCGGCGGGGGGACAGCCAAGAGACCCAGTACTTC
TRBV12-3/TRBV12-4	TRBJ1-2	TRBD1	many	CASSSGQANYGYTF	TGTGCCAGCAGTTCGGGACAGGCAAACTATGGCTACACCTTC
TRBV7-9	TRBJ2-7	TRBD1	many	CASSPRNGQETYEQYF	TGTGCCAGCAGCCCGAGAAATGGACAGGAGACCTACGAGCAGTACTTC
TRBV4-1	TRBJ2-1	NA	many	CASSQRDFNEQFF	TGCGCCAGCAGCCAGAGGGATTTCAATGAGCAGTTCTTC